This passage covers 24 T cell receptor beta chains from one sample sequenced in a study of CD8 T cells in Susac syndrome. RNA in amounts of roughly 0.5 to 1 ug was reverse transcribed with random hexamers. A single record per CDR3 protein comes from TCRdb applying MiXCR to the immunoSEQ multiplex PCR reads. The sample lists some 200,000 distinct CDR3 sequences; approximately 95% were seen once. Input material: CD4+ T cells from PBMCs. The origin of the receptors is a human donor with Susac syndrome.

The rearrangement joins TRBV18 to TRBJ1-1; no clear D. The germline V and J ends were trimmed by 0 bases and 3 bases, with 11 bases remaining between them. The CDR3 is 15 residues long. The germline V gene encodes CDR1 KGHSH and CDR2 LQKENI. Here the CDR3 reads CASSPPGRPDTEAFF. Written as DNA, the CDR3 is TGTGCCAGCTCACCACCGGGGAGGCCGGACACTGAAGCTTTCTTT.

The chain joins TRBV12-3 or TRBV12-4 to TRBJ2-5; 7 bases align to TRBD1. The V and J ends lost 1 base and 5 bases, in that order; junction bases with no gene match: 10. The CDR3 is made up of 16 amino acids. The CDR3 reads CASSLGRQGLRETQYF. The DNA of the CDR3 is TGTGCCAGCAGTTTAGGTCGACAGGGTCTAAGGGAGACCCAGTACTTC.

This chain uses TRBV29-1 with TRBJ2-2, with 8 bases that match TRBD2. V lost 4 bases to trimming and J lost 4 bases; unmatched junction nucleotides: 2. Germline V gene sequence: CDR1 SQVTM, CDR2 ANQGSEA. The CDR3 length is 13 residues. CDR3 loop: CSVGGGSTGELFF. CDR3 nucleotide sequence: TGCAGCGTTGGCGGGGGGTCCACCGGGGAGCTGTTTTTT.

The J gene is TRBJ2-6, the V gene TRBV15; D is unresolved. The CDR3 is 13 amino acids. Trimming cost V 6 bases and J 2 bases, with 5 bases left between them. Germline V gives CDR1 LNHNV, CDR2 YYDKDF (reference sequence). CDR3 nucleotides: TGTGCCACCAGGTCGACTGGGGCCAACGTCCTGACTTTC. It translates to CATRSTGANVLTF.

The CDR3 loop reads CASSQMWDSTNEQFF. As DNA, the CDR3 is TGCGCCAGCAGTCAGATGTGGGACTCGACCAATGAGCAGTTCTTC. The rearrangement uses TRBV23-1 and TRBJ2-1, with a possible D match to TRBD2 (6 bases). TRBV23-1 is designated an ORF whose function remains uncertain. The CDR3 runs 15 residues. V was trimmed by 3 bases and J by 6 bases, leaving 15 bases between them.

This chain links TRBV5-1 with TRBJ1-2, with 8 bases fitting TRBD1. CDR1 SGHRS and CDR2 YFSETQ come from the germline V gene. The junction had 3 bases not matched to a gene; V was cut back by 0 bases and J by 8 bases. The CDR3 length is 13 residues. CDR3 protein: CASSLGTGQGYTF. The CDR3 DNA reads as TGCGCCAGCAGCTTGGGGACAGGGCAAGGCTACACCTTC.

The V and J genes are TRBV2 and TRBJ2-3; 10 positions match TRBD2. CDR3 length equals 15 residues. CDR1 is SNHLY, CDR2 FYNNEI, per germline. J lost 4 bases, V lost 7 bases, and 8 bases had no gene match. The CDR3 is CASITGLAQSDTQYF. In nucleotides, the CDR3 is TGTGCCAGCATAACGGGACTAGCGCAGTCAGATACGCAGTATTTT.

This chain uses TRBV4-3 with TRBJ2-7; D not resolved. Per germline, CDR1 LGHNA and CDR2 YSLEER. This CDR3 comprises 15 residues. Trimming left V 0 bases short and J 0 bases short, with 9 bases between. The CDR3 nucleotides read TGCGCCAGCAGCCAAGATCTCGTTGCCTCCTACGAGCAGTACTTC. Residues: CASSQDLVASYEQYF.

The V call is TRBV18, the J call TRBJ1-5; D might be TRBD1 (5 bases). Germline loops: CDR1 KGHSH, CDR2 LQKENI. The germline V and J ends were trimmed by 3 bases and 7 bases, with 16 bases remaining between them. This CDR3 comprises 15 residues. The CDR3 nucleotides are TGTGCCAGCTCACCGGGCGTTGGGGCTTTGCAGCCCCAGCATTTT. It translates to CASSPGVGALQPQHF.

V and J are TRBV7-2 and TRBJ1-5, with D unresolved. The V end was cut by 4 bases, the J end by 11 bases, with 15 bases between. The germline V gene has CDR1 SGHTA and CDR2 FQGNSA. The CDR3 has 13 amino acids. For the CDR3, the DNA is TGTGCCAGCAGCTCGCCGGGGATCGGGGCCCAGCATTTT. Its translation: CASSSPGIGAQHF.

This clonotype was counted once. V gene TRBV25-1 combines with J gene TRBJ2-1, with D tentatively TRBD1 or TRBD2 (5 bases each). The V end lost 2 bases, the J end lost 2 bases, and 13 bases lay between the germline ends. This CDR3 contains 16 residues. CDR1 and CDR2 from the germline V gene are MGHDK and SYGVNS. CDR3 nucleotide sequence: TGTGCCAGCAGTGAACCGGGACCCGGGGCCTACAATGAGCAGTTCTTC. Amino acids: CASSEPGPGAYNEQFF.

The chain combines TRBV27 with TRBJ2-2; D is undetermined. Germline V gives CDR1 MNHEY, CDR2 SMNVEV (reference sequence). The germline V and J ends were trimmed by 5 bases and 7 bases, with 11 bases remaining between them. The CDR3 has 13 amino acids. The CDR3 region has the DNA TGTGCCAGCAGTACCGATGGGGTCGGGGAGCTGTTTTTT. Its translation is CASSTDGVGELFF.

The chain has TRBV15 and TRBJ1-2; D is unresolved. The CDR3 has 16 amino acids. From germline, CDR1 is LNHNV and CDR2 YYDKDF (reference sequence). V was shortened by 0 bases and J by 4 bases, with 15 bases between the two germline ends. This CDR3 reads CATSRDRHLVRYGYTF. As DNA, the CDR3 is TGTGCCACCAGCAGAGACCGTCATCTCGTGCGCTATGGCTACACCTTC.

CDR3 bases: TGCGCCAGCAGTCAGCCCCCCGAACAGGCCAACTATGGCTACACCTTC. Amino acid sequence: CASSQPPEQANYGYTF. The chain recombines TRBV23-1 with TRBJ1-2; D might be TRBD1 (5 bases). TRBV23-1 is noted as an ORF with a role that remains uncertain. Trimming removed 3 bases from V and 2 bases from J, with 16 bases in between. This CDR3 has 16 amino acids.

The chain has TRBV6-5 and TRBJ2-3; D perhaps matches TRBD1 (6 bases). Deletions cut 0 bases from V and 3 bases from J, with 13 bases between. This CDR3 contains 16 residues. The germline V gene has CDR1 MNHEY and CDR2 SVGAGI. The CDR3 loop is CASSYSTSDRTDTQYF. The CDR3 DNA reads TGTGCCAGCAGTTACTCGACGTCGGACAGAACAGATACGCAGTATTTT.

This chain joins TRBV18 and TRBJ1-1; D not resolved. The germline V gene has CDR1 KGHSH and CDR2 LQKENI. V was trimmed by 3 bases and J by 5 bases, leaving 10 bases between them. This CDR3 has 13 residues. CDR3 protein: CASSPSAGTEAFF. The CDR3 region has the DNA TGTGCCAGCTCACCTTCGGCCGGGACTGAAGCTTTCTTT.

The chain employs TRBV12-3 or TRBV12-4 and TRBJ2-5; D perhaps matches TRBD1 (5 bases). Trimming left V 8 bases short and J 2 bases short, with 12 bases between. The CDR3 covers 13 residues. CDR3 residues: CASSGASQETQYF. CDR3 bases: TGTGCCAGCTCTGGGGCTAGTCAAGAGACCCAGTACTTC.

This chain joins TRBV30 and TRBJ2-7; TRBD1 agrees at 10 bases. J gave up 6 bases and V 4 bases, and 12 bases lay outside the gene matches. The CDR3 runs 15 residues. The germline CDR1 and CDR2 sequences are GTSNPN and SVGIG (reference sequence). Here the CDR3 reads CAWNTLWDRGGEQYF. CDR3 sequence (DNA): TGTGCCTGGAACACGTTGTGGGACAGGGGAGGCGAGCAGTACTTC.

The rearrangement joins TRBV30 to TRBJ1-6, with 7 bases that match TRBD1. Germline V CDR1 and CDR2: GTSNPN, SVGIG (reference sequence). The CDR3 runs 18 residues. V dropped 5 bases and J dropped 8; count of bases not matched to a gene: 21. The CDR3 spells CAWEPGQQPRARHSPLHF. The CDR3 DNA sequence: TGTGCCTGGGAACCGGGACAGCAACCTCGAGCGCGGCATTCACCCCTCCACTTT.

V gene TRBV4-2 combines with J gene TRBJ1-5; D gene ambiguous. The CDR3 spans 13 residues. With 0 bases removed from V and 5 bases from J, the gap between germline ends came to 5 bases. CDR1 and CDR2 from the germline V gene are LGHNA and YNFKEQ. Here the CDR3 reads CASSQDKDQPQHF. For the CDR3, the DNA is TGTGCCAGCAGCCAAGATAAAGATCAGCCCCAGCATTTT.

This clonotype was detected only a few times. J is TRBJ2-3 and V is TRBV12-3 or TRBV12-4; 8 nucleotides agree with TRBD1. The CDR3 extends over 15 amino acids. The trim removed 6 bases at V and 2 bases at J, leaving 7 bases unmatched. In DNA form, the CDR3 reads TGTGCCAGCAGCCTAGGGACAGGACCCACAGATACGCAGTATTTT. Residues: CASSLGTGPTDTQYF.

This chain connects TRBV6-2 or TRBV6-3 to TRBJ1-6; D ambiguous. The CDR3 is 17 residues long. Germline V CDR1 and CDR2: MNHEY, SVGEGT. V shed 0 bases and J shed 0 bases, with 9 bases lying between them. CDR3 residues: CASSYSRGSSYNSPLHF. The CDR3 DNA is TGTGCCAGCAGTTACTCGCGGGGAAGCTCCTATAATTCACCCCTCCACTTT.

This chain uses TRBV24-1 with TRBJ1-2, with no clear D. Trimming removed 2 bases from V and 4 bases from J, with 13 bases in between. This CDR3 is 15 amino acids long. Germline V gene sequence: CDR1 KGHDR, CDR2 SFDVKD. CDR3 in DNA: TGTGCCACCAGTGATTCCCGAGCTGGGCCCTATGGCTACACCTTC. The encoded protein is CATSDSRAGPYGYTF.

This chain joins TRBV12-3 or TRBV12-4 and TRBJ2-7; D gene uncertain. This CDR3 spans 11 amino acids. V dropped 4 bases and J dropped 7 bases, with 8 bases sitting between them. In DNA form, the CDR3 reads TGTGCCAGCAGTTCTTACGTGGAGCAGTACTTC. Residues: CASSSYVEQYF.